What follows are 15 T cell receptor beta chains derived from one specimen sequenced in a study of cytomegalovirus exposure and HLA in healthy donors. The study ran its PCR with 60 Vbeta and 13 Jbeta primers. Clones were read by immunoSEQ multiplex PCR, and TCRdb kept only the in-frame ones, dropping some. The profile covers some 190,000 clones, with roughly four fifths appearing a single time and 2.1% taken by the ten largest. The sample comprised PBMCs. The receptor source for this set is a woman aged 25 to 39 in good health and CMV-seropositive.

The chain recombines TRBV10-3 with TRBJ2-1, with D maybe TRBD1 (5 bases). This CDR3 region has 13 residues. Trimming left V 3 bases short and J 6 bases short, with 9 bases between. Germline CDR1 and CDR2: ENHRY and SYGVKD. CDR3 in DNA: TGTGCCATCAGTGAACAGGTGGTCAATGAGCAGTTCTTC. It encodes CAISEQVVNEQFF.

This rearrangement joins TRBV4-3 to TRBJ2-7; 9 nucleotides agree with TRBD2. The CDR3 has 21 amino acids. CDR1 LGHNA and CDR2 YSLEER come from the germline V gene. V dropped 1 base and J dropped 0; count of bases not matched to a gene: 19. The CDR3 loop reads CASSQAYPRQRGASSSYEQYF. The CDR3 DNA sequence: TGCGCCAGCAGCCAAGCTTACCCGCGCCAGCGGGGGGCTTCAAGCTCCTACGAGCAGTACTTC.

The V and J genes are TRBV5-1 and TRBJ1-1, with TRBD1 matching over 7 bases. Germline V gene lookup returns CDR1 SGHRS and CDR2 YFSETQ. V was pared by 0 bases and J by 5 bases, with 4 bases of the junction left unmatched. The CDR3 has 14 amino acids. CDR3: CASSLEGQKTEAFF. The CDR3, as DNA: TGCGCCAGCAGCTTGGAGGGACAGAAAACTGAAGCTTTCTTT.

The CDR3 sequence is CASSPPSGGELFF. CDR3 sequence (DNA): TGTGCCAGCAGCCCGCCGTCGGGCGGGGAGCTGTTTTTT. The V call is TRBV7-2, the J call TRBJ2-2; no firm D call. Germline-derived CDR1 and CDR2 are SGHTA and FQGNSA. Trimming cost V 5 bases and J 7 bases, with 11 bases left between them. This CDR3 contains 13 residues.

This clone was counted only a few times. CDR3 region: CASSQRQLSEAFF. The DNA for the CDR3 is TGCGCCAGCAGCCAGAGACAGCTGTCGGAAGCTTTCTTT. The V gene is TRBV4-3, the J gene TRBJ1-1, with D tentatively TRBD1 (5 bases). This CDR3 is 13 amino acids long. Trimming stripped 3 bases from V and 8 bases from J, with 13 bases between. Germline V lookup: CDR1 LGHNA, CDR2 YSLEER.

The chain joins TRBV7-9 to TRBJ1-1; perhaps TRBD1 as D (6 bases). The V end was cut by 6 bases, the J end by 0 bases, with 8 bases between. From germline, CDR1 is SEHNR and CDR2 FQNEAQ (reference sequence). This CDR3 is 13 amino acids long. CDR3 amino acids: CASSRDMNTEAFF. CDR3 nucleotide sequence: TGTGCCAGCAGTCGGGACATGAACACTGAAGCTTTCTTT. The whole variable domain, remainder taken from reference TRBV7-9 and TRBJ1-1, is DTGVSQNPRHKITKRGQNVTFRCDPISEHNRLYWYRQTLGQGPEFLTYFQNEAQLEKSRLLSDRFSAERPKGSFSTLEIQRTEQGDSAMYLCASSRDMNTEAFFGQGTRLTVV.

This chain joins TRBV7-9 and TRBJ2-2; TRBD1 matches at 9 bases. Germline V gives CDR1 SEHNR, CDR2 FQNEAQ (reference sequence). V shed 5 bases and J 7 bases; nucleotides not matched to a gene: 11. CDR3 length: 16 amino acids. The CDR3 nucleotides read TGTGCCAGCAGCCGCTCCCGGGACAGGGTGATCGGGGAGCTGTTTTTT. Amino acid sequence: CASSRSRDRVIGELFF.

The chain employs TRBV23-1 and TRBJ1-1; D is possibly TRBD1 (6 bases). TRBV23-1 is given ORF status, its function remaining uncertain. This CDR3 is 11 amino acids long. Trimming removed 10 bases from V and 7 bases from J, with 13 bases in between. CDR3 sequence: CATIGQYEAFF. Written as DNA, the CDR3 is TGCGCCACCATTGGACAGTATGAAGCTTTCTTT.

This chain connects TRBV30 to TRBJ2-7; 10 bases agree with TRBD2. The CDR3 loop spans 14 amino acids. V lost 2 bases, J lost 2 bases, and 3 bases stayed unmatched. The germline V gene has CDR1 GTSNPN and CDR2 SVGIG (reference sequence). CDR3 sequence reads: CAWSQAGGPYEQYF. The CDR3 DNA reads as TGTGCCTGGAGTCAAGCGGGAGGGCCCTACGAGCAGTACTTC.

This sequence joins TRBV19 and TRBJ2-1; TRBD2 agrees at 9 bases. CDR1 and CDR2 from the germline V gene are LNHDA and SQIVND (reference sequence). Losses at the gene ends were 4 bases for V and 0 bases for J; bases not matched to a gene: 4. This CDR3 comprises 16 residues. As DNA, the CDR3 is TGTGCCAGTAGTAGATATAGCGGGAGCTCCTACAATGAGCAGTTCTTC. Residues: CASSRYSGSSYNEQFF.

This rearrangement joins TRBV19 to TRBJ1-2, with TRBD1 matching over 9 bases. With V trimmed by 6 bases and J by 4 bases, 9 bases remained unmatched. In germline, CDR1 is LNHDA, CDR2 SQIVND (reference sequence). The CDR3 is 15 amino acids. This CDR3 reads CASRKQGALGYGYTF. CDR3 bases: TGTGCCAGTAGGAAACAGGGGGCGCTGGGCTATGGCTACACCTTC.

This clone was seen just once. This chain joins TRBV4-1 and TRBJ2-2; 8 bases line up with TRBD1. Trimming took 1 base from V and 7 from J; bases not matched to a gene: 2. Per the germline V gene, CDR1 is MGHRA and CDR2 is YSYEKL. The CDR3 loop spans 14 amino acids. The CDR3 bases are TGCGCCAGCAGCCAAGGACAGGGGAACGGGGAGCTGTTTTTT. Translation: CASSQGQGNGELFF.

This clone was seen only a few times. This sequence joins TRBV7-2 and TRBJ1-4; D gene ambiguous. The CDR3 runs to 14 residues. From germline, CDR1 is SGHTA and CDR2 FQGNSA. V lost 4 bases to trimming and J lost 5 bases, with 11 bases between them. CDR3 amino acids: CASSSLPGNEKLFF. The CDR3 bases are TGTGCCAGCAGCTCTCTCCCGGGGAATGAAAAACTGTTTTTT.

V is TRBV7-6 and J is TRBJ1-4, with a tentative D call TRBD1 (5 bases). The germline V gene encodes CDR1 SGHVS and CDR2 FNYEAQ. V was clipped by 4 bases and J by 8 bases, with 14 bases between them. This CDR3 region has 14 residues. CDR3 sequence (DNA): TGTGCCAGCAGCTGGGGGGGTTGGAGGGAAAAACTGTTTTTT. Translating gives CASSWGGWREKLFF.

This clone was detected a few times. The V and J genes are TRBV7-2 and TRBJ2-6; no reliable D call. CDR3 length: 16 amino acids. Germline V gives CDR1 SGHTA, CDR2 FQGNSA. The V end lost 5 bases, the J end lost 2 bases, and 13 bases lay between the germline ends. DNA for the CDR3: TGTGCCAGCAGCCCCTACCTGATTACTGGGGCCAACGTCCTGACTTTC. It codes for CASSPYLITGANVLTF.